Listed below are T cell receptor beta chains from one sample, sequenced in a study of PD-1 and CTLA-4 blockade in melanoma. Profiled with immunoSEQ multiplex PCR; TCRdb holds only in-frame clones, not every one. Of roughly 30,000 clones listed, around 93% are singletons. The sequences come from CD8+ T cells from peripheral blood, collected from a patient given anti-PD-1 treatment. The receptors here all came from a human donor with melanoma. The CDR3 runs from the conserved cysteine through the conserved F or W.

v_gene: TRBV13; j_gene: TRBJ2-7; CDR3aa: CASSLGQSSYEQYF
v_gene: TRBV6-5; j_gene: TRBJ2-1; CDR3aa: CASQGESYNEQFF
v_gene: TRBV15; j_gene: TRBJ2-3; CDR3aa: CATSAGEDTQYF
v_gene: TRBV19; j_gene: TRBJ1-5; CDR3aa: CASSSQGQPQHF
v_gene: TRBV4-2; j_gene: TRBJ2-3; CDR3aa: CASSHPGEREVSDTQYF
v_gene: TRBV4-1; j_gene: TRBJ2-7; CDR3aa: CASSQNSGGTYEQYF
v_gene: TRBV19; j_gene: TRBJ1-1; CDR3aa: CASRGQGARAEAFF
v_gene: TRBV10-1; j_gene: TRBJ1-2; CDR3aa: CASSGEGLYGYTF
v_gene: TRBV15; j_gene: TRBJ1-1; CDR3aa: CATSRDSSLREAFF
v_gene: TRBV15; j_gene: TRBJ1-5; CDR3aa: CATSKRTASNQPQHF
v_gene: TRBV10-1; j_gene: TRBJ2-7; CDR3aa: CASSEGTASYEQYF
v_gene: TRBV6-1; j_gene: TRBJ2-7; CDR3aa: CASSELSGRSRYEQYF
v_gene: TRBV7-3; j_gene: TRBJ2-3; CDR3aa: CASSFSGWDTQYF
v_gene: TRBV6-1; j_gene: TRBJ2-3; CDR3aa: CASSESYITDTQYF
v_gene: TRBV7-8; j_gene: TRBJ2-5; CDR3aa: CASSSLIPRTSGGQETQYF
v_gene: TRBV4-1; j_gene: TRBJ1-3; CDR3aa: CASSQGRTVGNTIYF
v_gene: TRBV27; j_gene: TRBJ1-3; CDR3aa: CASSLSMGIGNTIYF
v_gene: TRBV7-6; j_gene: TRBJ2-5; CDR3aa: CASSLASGQGQETQYF
v_gene: TRBV13; j_gene: TRBJ2-7; CDR3aa: CASSLGESPYEQYF
v_gene: TRBV30; j_gene: TRBJ2-7; CDR3aa: CAWSPGGGAGGYEQYF
v_gene: TRBV3-1/TRBV3-2; j_gene: TRBJ1-1; CDR3aa: CASSPPQGGYTEAFF
v_gene: TRBV7-8; j_gene: TRBJ1-5; CDR3aa: CASSPGRDFNQPQHF
v_gene: TRBV7-9; j_gene: TRBJ2-1; CDR3aa: CASSSPGLANEQFF